This T cell receptor (beta chain) is from a study of metastatic and nonmetastatic thyroid tumors. Overall study context: Blood and tumor or nodule tissue repertoires from malignant and benign thyroid patients were compared. General study findings and limits: Reported TCR beta diversity, measured in blood and tumor, was significantly higher for malignant thyroid tumors than for benign nodules.

With 2 bases removed from V and 6 bases from J, the gap between germline ends came to 16 bases. CDR3 length: 15 residues. Germline V gene data show CDR1 as MNHNS and CDR2 as SASEGT. TCRdb re-analyzed the PCR reads through MiXCR. This table holds fewer than 15,000 clones, around a quarter found once. All patients reached thyroid surgery having received no treatment beforehand. This clone was counted between two and nine times. Antigen: not known. The sequence was obtained from a female donor with papillary thyroid cancer or a benign thyroid nodule (not recorded which). Some clones in this sample may be carry-over from other donors' samples. The sequencing input was tumor tissue. The rearrangement links TRBV6-1 to TRBJ2-5; D call uncertain. CDR3 nucleotides: TGTGCCAGCAGTGAACAACGGCAGTTACTTCAGACCCAGTACTTC. This encodes CASSEQRQLLQTQYF.